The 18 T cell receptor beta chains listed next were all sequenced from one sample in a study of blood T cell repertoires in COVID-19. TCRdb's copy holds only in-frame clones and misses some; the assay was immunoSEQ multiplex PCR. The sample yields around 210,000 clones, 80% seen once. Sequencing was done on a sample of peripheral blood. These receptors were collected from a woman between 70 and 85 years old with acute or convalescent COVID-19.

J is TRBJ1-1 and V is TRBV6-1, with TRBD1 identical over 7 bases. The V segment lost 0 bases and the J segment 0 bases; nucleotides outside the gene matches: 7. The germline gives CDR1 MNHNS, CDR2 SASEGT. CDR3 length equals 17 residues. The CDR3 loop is CASSEALTGIVNTEAFF. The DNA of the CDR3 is TGTGCCAGCAGTGAAGCCCTGACAGGGATCGTGAACACTGAAGCTTTCTTT.

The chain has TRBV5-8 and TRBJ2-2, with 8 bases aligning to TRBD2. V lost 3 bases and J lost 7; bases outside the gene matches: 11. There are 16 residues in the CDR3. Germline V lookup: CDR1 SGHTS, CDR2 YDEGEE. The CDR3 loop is CASSSPISGKGGELFF. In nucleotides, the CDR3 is TGTGCCAGCAGCTCCCCAATTAGCGGGAAGGGCGGGGAGCTGTTTTTT.

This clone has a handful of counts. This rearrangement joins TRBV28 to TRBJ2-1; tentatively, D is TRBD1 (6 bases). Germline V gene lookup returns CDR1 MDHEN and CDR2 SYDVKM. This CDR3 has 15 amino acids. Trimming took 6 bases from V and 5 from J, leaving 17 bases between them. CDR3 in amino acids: CASSLQGIPNNEQFF. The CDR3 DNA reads TGTGCCAGCAGCTTACAGGGAATTCCTAACAATGAGCAGTTCTTC.

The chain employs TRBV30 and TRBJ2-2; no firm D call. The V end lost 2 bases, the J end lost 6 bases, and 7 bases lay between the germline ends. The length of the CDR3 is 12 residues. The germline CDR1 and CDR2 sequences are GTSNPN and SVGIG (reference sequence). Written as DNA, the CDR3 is TGTGCCTGGAGTCGATCAGCCGGGGAGCTGTTTTTT. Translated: CAWSRSAGELFF.

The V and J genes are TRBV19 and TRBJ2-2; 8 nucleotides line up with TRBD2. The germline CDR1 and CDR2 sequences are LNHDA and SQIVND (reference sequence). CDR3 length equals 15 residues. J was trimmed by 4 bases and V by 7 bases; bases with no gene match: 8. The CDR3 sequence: CASIGSGGGTGELFF. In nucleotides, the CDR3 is TGTGCCAGTATAGGGTCCGGGGGGGGCACCGGGGAGCTGTTTTTT.

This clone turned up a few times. The CDR3 region is CASSGQTGSPLHF. CDR3 nucleotides: TGTGCCAGCAGTGGGCAGACGGGTTCACCCCTCCACTTT. The chain combines TRBV2 with TRBJ1-6; D remains unclear. The CDR3 extends over 13 amino acids. Germline V gene data show CDR1 as SNHLY and CDR2 as FYNNEI. Trimming left V 4 bases short and J 9 bases short, with 10 bases between.

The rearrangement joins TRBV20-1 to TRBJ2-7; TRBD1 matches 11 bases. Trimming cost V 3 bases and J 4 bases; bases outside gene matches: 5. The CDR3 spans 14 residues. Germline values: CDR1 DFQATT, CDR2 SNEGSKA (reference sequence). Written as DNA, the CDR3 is TGCAGTGCTAGTTCGGGACAGGGGGGTTACGAGCAGTACTTC. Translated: CSASSGQGGYEQYF.

Here the CDR3 reads CASSPRGVAGNPGSETQYF. The DNA for the CDR3 is TGTGCCAGCAGCCCCCGAGGGGTAGCGGGAAACCCGGGGTCAGAGACCCAGTACTTC. J is TRBJ2-5 and V is TRBV3-1 (or the pseudogene TRBV3-2); 8 bases line up with TRBD2. V was pared by 4 bases and J by 4 bases, with 20 bases of the junction left unmatched. In germline, CDR1 is LGHDT, CDR2 YNNKEL (reference sequence). The CDR3 loop spans 19 amino acids.

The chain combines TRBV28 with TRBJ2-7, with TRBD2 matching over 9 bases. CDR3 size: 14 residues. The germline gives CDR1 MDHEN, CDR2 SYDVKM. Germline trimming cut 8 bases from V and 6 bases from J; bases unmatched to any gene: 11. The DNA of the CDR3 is TGTGCCAGCCGGGTTAGCGGGAGTGGGAGCGAGCAGTACTTC. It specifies CASRVSGSGSEQYF. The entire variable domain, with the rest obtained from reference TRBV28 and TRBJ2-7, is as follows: DVKVTQSSRYLVKRTGEKVFLECVQDMDHENMFWYRQDPGLGLRLIYFSYDVKMKEKGDIPEGYSVSREKKERFSLILESASTNQTSMYLCASRVSGSGSEQYFGPGTRLTVT.

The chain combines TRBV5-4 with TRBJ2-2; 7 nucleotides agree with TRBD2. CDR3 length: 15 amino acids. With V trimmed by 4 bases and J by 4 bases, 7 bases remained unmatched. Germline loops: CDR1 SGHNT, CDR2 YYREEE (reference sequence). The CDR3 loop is CASSLGPGGTGELFF. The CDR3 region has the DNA TGTGCCAGCAGCCTCGGGCCGGGAGGCACCGGGGAGCTGTTTTTT.

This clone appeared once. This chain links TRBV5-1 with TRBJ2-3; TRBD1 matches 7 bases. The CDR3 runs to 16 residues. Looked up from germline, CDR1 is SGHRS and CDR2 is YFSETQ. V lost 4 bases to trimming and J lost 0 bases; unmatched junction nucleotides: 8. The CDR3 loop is CASSPSTGPSTDTQYF. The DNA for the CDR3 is TGCGCCAGCAGCCCGTCGACAGGGCCTAGCACAGATACGCAGTATTTT.

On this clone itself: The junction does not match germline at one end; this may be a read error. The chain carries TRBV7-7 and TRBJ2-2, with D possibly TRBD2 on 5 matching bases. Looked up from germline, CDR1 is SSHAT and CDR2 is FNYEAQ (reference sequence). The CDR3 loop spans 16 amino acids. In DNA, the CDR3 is TGTGCTAGCAGCTTATCTGGGAGTTCGGGCACCGGGGAGCTGTTTTTT. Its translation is CASSLSGSSGTGELFF.

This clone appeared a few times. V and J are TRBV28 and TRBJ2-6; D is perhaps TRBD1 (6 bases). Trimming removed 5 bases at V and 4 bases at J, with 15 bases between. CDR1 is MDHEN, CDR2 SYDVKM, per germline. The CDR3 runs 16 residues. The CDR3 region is CASSQIRGAGANVLTF. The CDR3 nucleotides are TGTGCCAGCAGTCAAATCAGGGGTGCAGGGGCCAACGTCCTGACTTTC.

CDR3 sequence reads: CASSLVALDEKLFF. The CDR3 bases are TGTGCCAGCTCATTGGTCGCGTTAGATGAAAAACTGTTTTTT. The chain carries TRBV18 and TRBJ1-4; D unclear. V gave up 5 bases and J gave up 6 bases, with 13 bases separating them. Germline V gives CDR1 KGHSH, CDR2 LQKENI. This CDR3 comprises 14 residues.

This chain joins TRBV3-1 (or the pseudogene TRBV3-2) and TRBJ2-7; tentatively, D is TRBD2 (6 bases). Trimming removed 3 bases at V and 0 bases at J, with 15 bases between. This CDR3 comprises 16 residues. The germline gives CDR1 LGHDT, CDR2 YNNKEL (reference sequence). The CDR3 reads CASSQVGGAGSYEQYF. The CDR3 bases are TGTGCCAGCAGCCAGGTCGGAGGGGCGGGCTCCTACGAGCAGTACTTC.

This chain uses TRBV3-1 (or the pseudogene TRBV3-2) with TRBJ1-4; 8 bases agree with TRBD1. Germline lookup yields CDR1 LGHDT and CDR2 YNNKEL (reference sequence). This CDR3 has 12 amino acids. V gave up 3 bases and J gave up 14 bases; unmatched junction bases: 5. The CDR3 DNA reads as TGTGCCAGCAGCCAGAGGGACAGGCATCTGTTTTTT. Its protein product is CASSQRDRHLFF.

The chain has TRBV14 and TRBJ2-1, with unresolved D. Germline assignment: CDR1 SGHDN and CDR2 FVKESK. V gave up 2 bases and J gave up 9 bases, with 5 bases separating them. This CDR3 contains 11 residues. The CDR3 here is CASSQRLEQFF. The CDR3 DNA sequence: TGTGCCAGCAGCCAACGTCTTGAGCAGTTCTTC.

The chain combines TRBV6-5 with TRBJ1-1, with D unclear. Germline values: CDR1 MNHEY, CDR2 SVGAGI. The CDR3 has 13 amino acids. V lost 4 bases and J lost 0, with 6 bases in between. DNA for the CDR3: TGTGCCAGCAGTTCGGAGCTGAACACTGAAGCTTTCTTT. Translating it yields CASSSELNTEAFF.